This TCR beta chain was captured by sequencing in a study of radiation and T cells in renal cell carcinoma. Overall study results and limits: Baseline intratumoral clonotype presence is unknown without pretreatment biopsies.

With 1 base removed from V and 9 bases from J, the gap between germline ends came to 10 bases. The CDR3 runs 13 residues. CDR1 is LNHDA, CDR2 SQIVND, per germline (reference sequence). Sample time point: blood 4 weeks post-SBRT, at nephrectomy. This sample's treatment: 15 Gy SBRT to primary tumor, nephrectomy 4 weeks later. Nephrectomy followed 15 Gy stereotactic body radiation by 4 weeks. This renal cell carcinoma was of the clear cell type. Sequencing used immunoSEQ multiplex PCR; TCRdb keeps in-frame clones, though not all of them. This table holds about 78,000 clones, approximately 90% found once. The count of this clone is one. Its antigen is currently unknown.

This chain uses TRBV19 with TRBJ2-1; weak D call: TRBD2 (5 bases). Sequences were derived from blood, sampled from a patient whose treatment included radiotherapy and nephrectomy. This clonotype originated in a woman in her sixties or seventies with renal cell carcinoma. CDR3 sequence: CASSIGLRGEQFF. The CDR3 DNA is TGTGCCAGTAGTATAGGGCTCCGGGGTGAGCAGTTCTTC.